This record covers a single T cell receptor beta chain. Its antigen is undetermined. The protocol was immunoSEQ multiplex PCR, while the TCRdb copy is restricted to in-frame clones and leaves out a portion. The table has some 100,000 clones, around 90% seen once; the top ten hold roughly 0.15%. Germline CDR1 MNHNS, CDR2 SASEGT. The CDR3 extends over 14 amino acids. V trimming: 4 bases; J trimming: 6 bases; junction bases outside the gene matches: 3. The data stem from a study of OX40 agonist ivuxolimab in advanced cancers. Overall study context: Patients were infused with ivuxolimab every 2 weeks at 0.01 to 10 mg/kg.

If patients had autoimmune disease history or systemic immunosuppression, they were excluded. Notes on the study in general: The antigen specificity of the peripheral T cells (those that were expanded) was not determined. The study found that CD8+ T cells averaged more expanded clones than CD4+.

The chain recombines TRBV6-1 with TRBJ2-2; 9 bases agree with TRBD1. The sample was CD4+ or CD8+ T cells sorted from blood, taken in a trial of the OX40 agonist ivuxolimab. The receptor was isolated from an adult with an advanced solid tumor such as melanoma, head and neck, liver or kidney cancer. Written as DNA, the CDR3 is TGTGCCAGCAGTGGCAACAGGGGGCCCGGGGAGCTGTTTTTT. It codes for CASSGNRGPGELFF.